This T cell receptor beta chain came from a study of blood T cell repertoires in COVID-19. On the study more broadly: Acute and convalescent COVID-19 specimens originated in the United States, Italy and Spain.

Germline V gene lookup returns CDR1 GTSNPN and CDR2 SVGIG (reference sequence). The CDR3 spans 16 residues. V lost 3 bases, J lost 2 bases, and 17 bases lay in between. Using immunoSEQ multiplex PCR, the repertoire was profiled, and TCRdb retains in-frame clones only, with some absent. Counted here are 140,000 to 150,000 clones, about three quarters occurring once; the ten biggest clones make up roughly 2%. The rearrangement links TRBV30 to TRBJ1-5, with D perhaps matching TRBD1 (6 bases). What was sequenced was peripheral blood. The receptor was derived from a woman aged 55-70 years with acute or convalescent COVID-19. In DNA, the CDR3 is TGTGCCTGGAGGGTAGGGGGACGAGGTGGCAATCAGCCCCAGCATTTT. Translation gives CAWRVGGRGGNQPQHF.